This TCR beta chain was captured by sequencing in a study of response to subunit inactivated influenza vaccine. The study, taken as a whole, reports: It was suggested by the authors that few new T cells are recruited by each seasonal influenza vaccination.

A single record per CDR3 protein comes from TCRdb applying MiXCR to the RT-PCR reads. The data contain 150,000 to 200,000 distinct CDR3 sequences, under 13% of them singletons. About this clonotype itself: No antigen is known for it.

Germline-derived CDR1 and CDR2 are SGHDT and YYEEEE. This CDR3 spans 15 amino acids. The V end lost 2 bases, the J end lost 3 bases, and 12 bases lay between the germline ends. The origin of this receptor is a man aged 45-65 years who received an inactivated influenza vaccine. This material consisted of non-naive T cells sorted from PBMCs, taken roughly 48 days after vaccination. The chain carries TRBV5-6 and TRBJ2-1; D ambiguous. The DNA for the CDR3 is TGTGCCAGCAGCTTTATGACGGATTACTACAATGAGCAGTTCTTC. It codes for CASSFMTDYYNEQFF.